This TCR beta chain was obtained from a study of T-cell reconstitution after alpha-beta-depleted transplantation in children. Study conclusions and caveats: After transplant, at about two months, alpha-beta T cells were reportedly derived from several hundred expanded graft clones. T-cell counts and diversity at one year post-transplant came mainly from newly produced T cells. From surviving recipient T cells and thymic progenitors came the high day-60 TCRbeta diversity observed in some patients.

The CDR3 contains 13 residues. Looked up from germline, CDR1 is ENHRY and CDR2 is SYGVKD. This clonotype was counted many times. What it recognizes is unknown. One end of the junction fails to match germline, which may point to a read error. Unique molecular identifiers were incorporated when the TCRbeta library was constructed. Using its own MiXCR run on the PCR reads, TCRdb lists one record per CDR3 protein. The sample lists more than 200,000 distinct CDR3 sequences; under 30% were seen once. This sample comprised PBMCs, obtained before TCRalphabeta/CD19-depleted stem cell transplant. The rearrangement uses TRBV10-3 and TRBJ2-2; no definite D call. This sequence was found in a girl aged 2 to 10 with Fanconi anemia, due to receive a stem cell transplant. CDR3: CAIRESYAGELFF. In DNA form, the CDR3 reads TGTGCCATCAGAGAGTCGTATGCCGGGGAGCTGTTTTTT.